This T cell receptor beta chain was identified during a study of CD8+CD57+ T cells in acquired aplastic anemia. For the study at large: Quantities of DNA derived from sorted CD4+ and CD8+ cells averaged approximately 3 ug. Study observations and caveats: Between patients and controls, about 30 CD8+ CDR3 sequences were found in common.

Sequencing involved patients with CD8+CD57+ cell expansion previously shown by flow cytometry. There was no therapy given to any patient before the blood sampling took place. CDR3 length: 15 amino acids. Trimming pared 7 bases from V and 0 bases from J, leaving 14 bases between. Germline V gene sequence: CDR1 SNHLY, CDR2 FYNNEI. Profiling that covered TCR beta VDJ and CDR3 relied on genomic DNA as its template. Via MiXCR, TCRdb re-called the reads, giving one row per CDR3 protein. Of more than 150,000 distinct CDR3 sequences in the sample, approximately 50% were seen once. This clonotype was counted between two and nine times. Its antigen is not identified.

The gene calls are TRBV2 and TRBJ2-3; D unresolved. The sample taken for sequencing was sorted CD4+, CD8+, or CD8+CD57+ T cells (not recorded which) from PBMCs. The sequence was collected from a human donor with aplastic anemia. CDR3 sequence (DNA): TGTGCCAGCACCCTTCCGGGCGGTAGCACAGATACGCAGTATTTT. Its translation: CASTLPGGSTDTQYF.